This T cell receptor beta chain was profiled in a study of blood T cell repertoires in COVID-19. Study-level background: Whether acute or convalescent, the COVID-19 samples came from the United States, Italy and Spain. PBMCs, B-cell-depleted T cells, or T cells were the source of the cDNA or gDNA that made up the material.

Trimming took off 5 bases at V and 5 bases at J, with 3 bases between the two ends. The CDR3 consists of 9 residues. Germline CDR1 SQVTM, CDR2 ANQGSEA. As originally analysed: Reference gene primer amplification yielded estimated nucleated cell counts. Data came from immunoSEQ multiplex PCR; TCRdb stores just in-frame clones and leaves some out. V, J and clone size reflect that table, while D and trimming were determined from the DNA. The profile shows 200,000 to 250,000 clones, approximately 81% of them singletons. The TCR originated in an elderly woman with active or convalescent COVID-19. The rearrangement joins TRBV29-1 to TRBJ1-2, with D unresolved. The material sequenced was peripheral blood. The CDR3 DNA reads as TGCAGCGTTTCGTATGGCTACACCTTC. It encodes CSVSYGYTF.